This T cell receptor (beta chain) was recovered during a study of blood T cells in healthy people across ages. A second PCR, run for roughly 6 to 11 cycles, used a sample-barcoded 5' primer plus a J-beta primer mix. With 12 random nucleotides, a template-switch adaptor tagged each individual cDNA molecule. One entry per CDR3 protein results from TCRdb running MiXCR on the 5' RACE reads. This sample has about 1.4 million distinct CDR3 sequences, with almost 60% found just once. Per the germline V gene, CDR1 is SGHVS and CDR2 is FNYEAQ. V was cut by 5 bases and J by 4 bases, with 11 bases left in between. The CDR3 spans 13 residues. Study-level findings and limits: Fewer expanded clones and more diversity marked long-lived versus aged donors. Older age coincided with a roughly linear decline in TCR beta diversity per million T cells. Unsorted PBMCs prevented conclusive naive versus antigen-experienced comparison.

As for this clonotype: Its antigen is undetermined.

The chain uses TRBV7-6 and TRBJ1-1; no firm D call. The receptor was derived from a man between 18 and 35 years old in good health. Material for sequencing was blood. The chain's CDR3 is CASSPFGSTEAFF. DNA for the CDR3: TGTGCCAGCAGCCCCTTCGGGAGCACTGAAGCTTTCTTT.